This is a list of T cell receptor beta chains from one sample in a study of cytotoxic CD8 clonotypes in ibrutinib-treated CLL. Profiling relied on immunoSEQ multiplex PCR, and the TCRdb table lists in-frame clones only, not all of them. The table includes approximately 140,000 clones, 91% detected once. The sample consisted of PBMCs, taken after 12 months of ibrutinib treatment. These receptors came from a human donor with chronic lymphocytic leukemia. The CDR3 runs from the conserved cysteine through the conserved F or W. A D gene is named only where the DNA matches it firmly. Clone size is not always given. Where it is, it says once, few, many or a class for expanded clones.

TRBJ2-7 TRBD2 TRBV5-1 . CASSSGLAYYEQYF TGCGCCAGCAGCTCGGGACTAGCGTACTACGAGCAGTACTTC
TRBJ2-2 TRBD2 TRBV7-2 . CASAVVAGARTGELFF TGTGCCAGCGCCGTCGTAGCGGGAGCGAGGACCGGGGAGCTGTTTTTT
TRBJ1-2 . TRBV7-3 . CASSLNSPNYGYTF TGTGCCAGCAGCTTAAATTCTCCTAACTATGGCTACACCTTC
TRBJ2-5 TRBD2 TRBV2 once CASSDAAGGETQYF TGTGCCAGCAGTGATGCAGCGGGAGGGGAGACCCAGTACTTC
TRBJ2-7 . TRBV5-1 . CASSLRVAEPYEQYF TGCGCCAGCAGCTTGAGGGTAGCAGAACCCTACGAGCAGTACTTC
TRBJ1-3 . TRBV18 . CASSPNSGNTIYF TGTGCCAGCTCACCGAACTCTGGAAACACCATATATTTT
TRBJ1-5 TRBD1 TRBV28 . CASSFRDRHHF TGTGCCAGCAGTTTCCGGGACAGACATCATTTT
TRBJ2-5 . TRBV14 . CASTQTDSHQETQYF TGTGCCAGCACCCAGACCGACAGCCACCAAGAGACCCAGTACTTC
TRBJ2-1 . TRBV5-1 . CASSGTLSYNEQFF TGCGCCAGCAGCGGGACACTCTCCTACAATGAGCAGTTCTTC
TRBJ2-1 . TRBV7-2 . CASSLTDNEQFF TGTGCCAGCAGCTTGACTGACAATGAGCAGTTCTTC
TRBJ2-7 TRBD2 TRBV19 . CASMGTSGRAPYEQYF TGTGCCAGTATGGGGACTAGCGGGAGGGCCCCCTACGAGCAGTACTTC
TRBJ2-7 . TRBV28 . CASRRGQGEVEQYF TGTGCCAGCCGGAGGGGGCAAGGTGAAGTCGAGCAGTACTTC
TRBJ2-7 . TRBV27 . CASTDGYEQYF TGTGCCAGCACTGACGGCTACGAGCAGTACTTC
TRBJ2-1 . TRBV11-3 . CASSLGTTSYNEQFF TGTGCCAGCAGCTTAGGGACCACCTCCTACAATGAGCAGTTCTTC
TRBJ1-2 . TRBV7-9 . CASSLAGGTGYTF TGTGCCAGCAGCTTAGCGGGAGGGACCGGCTACACCTTC
TRBJ2-7 . TRBV9 . CASSEDGLSYEQYF TGTGCCAGCAGCGAGGACGGACTCTCCTACGAGCAGTACTTC
TRBJ2-7 TRBD1 TRBV2 . CASSVDRGDYEQYF TGTGCCAGCAGTGTAGACAGGGGGGACTACGAGCAGTACTTC
TRBJ2-7 TRBD1 TRBV6-6 . CASSRTGSYEQYF TGTGCCAGCAGCCGGACAGGGTCCTACGAGCAGTACTTC
TRBJ2-2 TRBD1 TRBV19 . CASSVGQGLRNTGELFF TGTGCCAGTAGTGTCGGACAGGGTTTAAGAAACACCGGGGAGCTGTTTTTT
TRBJ1-5 . TRBV12-5 . CASARADQPQHF TGTGCTAGTGCAAGGGCCGATCAGCCCCAGCATTTT
TRBJ2-1 TRBD2 TRBV7-9 once CASSFPSGNKKVNEQFF TGTGCCAGCAGCTTTCCTAGCGGGAACAAAAAAGTCAATGAGCAGTTCTTC
TRBJ2-5 . TRBV5-4 . CAIGPQETQYF TGTGCCATCGGACCTCAAGAGACCCAGTACTTC
TRBJ2-2 . TRBV19 . CASKSGAGIGTGELFF TGTGCCAGTAAATCAGGGGCAGGGATAGGGACCGGGGAGCTGTTTTTT
TRBJ2-3 . TRBV6-4 . CASSVGPGTDTQYF TGTGCCAGCAGTGTGGGACCGGGCACAGATACGCAGTATTTT